This is a list of T cell receptor beta chains from one sample in a study of cytomegalovirus exposure and HLA in healthy donors. This table comes from immunoSEQ multiplex PCR, and its TCRdb copy is limited to in-frame clones, with some not included. Among approximately 200,000 clones listed, more than 70% were seen once. The specimen sequenced was PBMCs. The receptors originated from a boy aged 10-17 years in good health and CMV-seronegative. The CDR3 runs from the conserved cysteine through the conserved F or W. D genes are given only for firm matches. A row's size may be missing; if present it is once, few, many or a size class.

size	V	J	D	CDR3	DNA
-	TRBV4-2	TRBJ2-2	-	CASSLNGEELFF	TGTGCCAGCAGCCTAAACGGGGAGGAGCTGTTTTTT
-	TRBV6-1	TRBJ1-4	-	CASSEASGTNEKLFF	TGTGCCAGCAGTGAAGCTTCGGGGACTAATGAAAAACTGTTTTTT
-	TRBV19	TRBJ1-5	TRBD1	CASGTGGSGGNQPQHF	TGTGCCAGCGGGACAGGGGGATCAGGTGGCAATCAGCCCCAGCATTTT
-	TRBV5-5	TRBJ1-1	-	CASSLEEVVWTEAFF	TGTGCCAGCAGCTTGGAGGAGGTGGTGTGGACTGAAGCTTTCTTT
once	TRBV28	TRBJ1-1	-	CASKVGGRSTEAFF	TGTGCCAGCAAGGTCGGGGGGCGCAGTACTGAAGCTTTCTTT
-	TRBV4-3	TRBJ2-3	TRBD2	CASSKGAGGGGDTQYF	TGCGCCAGCAGCAAAGGAGCGGGGGGCGGCGGGGATACGCAGTATTTT
-	TRBV9	TRBJ2-2	-	CASSVDPEFTGELFF	TGTGCCAGCAGCGTAGATCCAGAATTCACCGGGGAGCTGTTTTTT
few	TRBV6-6	TRBJ1-5	-	CASTVGGSSNQPQHF	TGTGCCAGCACCGTTGGGGGGAGTAGCAATCAGCCCCAGCATTTT
-	TRBV27	TRBJ1-5	TRBD1	CASSLRQGVGQPQHF	TGTGCCAGCAGTTTACGGCAGGGGGTAGGTCAGCCCCAGCATTTT
-	TRBV19	TRBJ1-1	-	CASSWTSPTGMMTEAFF	TGTGCCAGTAGTTGGACTAGCCCCACGGGGATGATGACTGAAGCTTTCTTT
-	TRBV7-7	TRBJ2-5	TRBD2	CASSLRTAGGPETQYF	TGTGCTAGCAGCTTACGTACAGCGGGGGGGCCGGAGACCCAGTACTTC
-	TRBV18	TRBJ2-7	TRBD2	CASSPPGLAGIYEQYF	TGTGCCAGCTCACCACCGGGACTAGCGGGTATCTACGAGCAGTACTTC
-	TRBV10-3	TRBJ2-1	TRBD2	CAISELAGVELNEQFF	TGTGCCATCAGTGAATTAGCGGGAGTGGAGTTGAATGAGCAGTTCTTC
-	TRBV29-1	TRBJ2-1	-	CSVALGRHEQFF	TGCAGCGTTGCCTTGGGGCGGCATGAGCAGTTCTTC
-	TRBV9	TRBJ1-1	-	CASSRSPQQVEAFF	TGTGCCAGCAGCAGGTCCCCCCAACAGGTTGAAGCTTTCTTT
-	TRBV2	TRBJ1-5	-	CASSETSFSNQPQHF	TGTGCCAGCAGTGAAACTAGTTTCAGCAATCAGCCCCAGCATTTT
-	TRBV5-6	TRBJ1-6	TRBD1	CASSFGTGGYSPLHF	TGTGCCAGCAGCTTCGGGACAGGGGGCTATTCACCCCTCCACTTT
-	TRBV6-1	TRBJ2-7	TRBD2	CASSKLAGGFDEQYF	TGTGCCAGCAGTAAACTAGCGGGAGGGTTCGACGAGCAGTACTTC
-	TRBV19	TRBJ2-7	TRBD1	CASSQGEKTYF	TGTGCCAGTAGTCAGGGGGAGAAGACGTACTTC
once	TRBV15	TRBJ1-2	-	CATGGPGSGNVGYTF	TGTGCCACCGGCGGGCCGGGGTCTGGAAATGTTGGCTACACCTTC
-	TRBV2	TRBJ1-5	-	CASSGQSYSNQPQHF	TGTGCCAGCAGCGGACAATCCTATAGCAATCAGCCCCAGCATTTT
-	TRBV5-1	TRBJ2-7	-	CASSLVGRTYEQYF	TGCGCCAGCAGCTTGGTGGGGAGGACCTACGAGCAGTACTTC
few	TRBV27	TRBJ2-2	TRBD1	CASSLGTGYTGELFF	TGTGCCAGCAGTTTGGGGACAGGCTACACCGGGGAGCTGTTTTTT
few	TRBV6-1	TRBJ1-6	-	CASTLGGEEPPLHF	TGTGCCAGCACTCTTGGGGGGGAGGAGCCACCCCTCCACTTT
once	TRBV30	TRBJ1-6	-	CAGQMERDSPLHF	TGTGCCGGACAAATGGAGCGAGACTCACCCCTCCACTTT
-	TRBV30	TRBJ1-1	TRBD1	CARSKQGTTEAFF	TGTGCCCGATCAAAACAGGGGACGACTGAAGCTTTCTTT
-	TRBV12-5	TRBJ2-7	-	CASGLAYEQYF	TGTGCTAGTGGTTTAGCTTACGAGCAGTACTTC
-	TRBV2	TRBJ2-7	TRBD1	CASRPGTGGYEQYF	TGTGCCAGCAGACCGGGGACAGGGGGCTACGAGCAGTACTTC
-	TRBV10-1	TRBJ2-5	-	CASSEVAGETQYF	TGCGCCAGCAGTGAGGTGGCGGGGGAGACCCAGTACTTC
-	TRBV6-6	TRBJ2-1	-	CASRHSSNEQFF	TGTGCCAGCAGACACTCTAGCAATGAGCAGTTCTTC
-	TRBV7-8	TRBJ2-7	-	CASSLGGEVQYF	TGTGCCAGCAGCTTAGGTGGGGAGGTGCAGTACTTC
-	TRBV9	TRBJ1-5	TRBD1	CASSVDGQGGNQPQHF	TGTGCCAGCAGCGTAGACGGACAGGGAGGGAATCAGCCCCAGCATTTT
-	TRBV20-1	TRBJ1-1	TRBD1	CSATGQVEAFF	TGCAGTGCCACGGGACAGGTCGAAGCTTTCTTT
-	TRBV11-1	TRBJ2-1	TRBD1	CASSSRQGAYNEQFF	TGTGCCAGCAGCTCCCGACAGGGGGCCTACAATGAGCAGTTCTTC
-	TRBV6-5	TRBJ1-4	-	CASSSGTLQRKLFF	TGTGCCAGCAGTTCCGGGACACTGCAGCGGAAACTGTTTTTT
-	TRBV19	TRBJ1-2	TRBD1	CASSFSPRDRYGYTF	TGTGCCAGTAGTTTCTCCCCACGGGACAGGTATGGCTACACCTTC
-	TRBV29-1	TRBJ2-7	-	CSAWRRRAVVLSYEQYF	TGCAGCGCCTGGAGGAGAAGGGCCGTAGTATTATCCTACGAGCAGTACTTC
once	TRBV13	TRBJ1-3	-	CASSPLAGVGNTIYF	TGTGCCAGCAGCCCGCTGGCGGGAGTGGGAAACACCATATATTTT
-	TRBV28	TRBJ1-5	TRBD1	CASSPRQGAGNQPQHF	TGTGCCAGCAGTCCGAGACAGGGGGCGGGAAATCAGCCCCAGCATTTT
-	TRBV5-6	TRBJ2-1	TRBD2	CASSLGLAFYNEQFF	TGTGCCAGCAGCCTGGGACTAGCGTTCTACAATGAGCAGTTCTTC
-	TRBV11-2	TRBJ2-5	TRBD1	CASSLYLGGGVLQETQYF	TGTGCCAGCAGCTTATATTTAGGGGGCGGCGTCCTCCAAGAGACCCAGTACTTC
-	TRBV6-5	TRBJ2-7	TRBD2	CASSYSMGLVSEQYF	TGTGCCAGCAGTTACTCGATGGGACTAGTATCCGAGCAGTACTTC